The following is a T cell receptor beta chain sequence with its context. The repertoire was sequenced with immunoSEQ multiplex PCR; TCRdb's copy has only in-frame clones and lacks some. Seen here are about 280,000 clones, approximately 88% observed once, and the top ten hold about 5.5%. This record belongs to a study of blood T cell repertoires in COVID-19. Study-wide background: The origin of the acute and convalescent COVID-19 samples was the United States, Italy and Spain. Nucleic acid was either cDNA or gDNA, and it came from T cells, B-cell-depleted T cells, or PBMCs.

Participant-reported clinical history was the basis for cohort assignment. Before being deemed recovered, Cohort 3 donors had two negative PCRs, clearance, or symptom resolution. Germline V gene data show CDR1 as LGHDT and CDR2 as YNNKEL (reference sequence). The V end lost 0 bases, the J end lost 1 base, and 13 bases lay between the germline ends. The CDR3 length is 17 residues. Sequencing used PBMCs or T cells enriched from blood (not recorded which). The origin of this receptor is a middle-aged woman who had recovered from COVID-19. V is TRBV3-1 (or the pseudogene TRBV3-2) and J is TRBJ1-3; no reliable D call. The CDR3 spells CASSQEGVAGSGNTIYF. For the CDR3, the DNA is TGTGCCAGCAGCCAAGAGGGAGTCGCGGGATCTGGAAACACCATATATTTT.